These T cell receptor beta chains were read from a single sample in a study of blood T cell repertoires in COVID-19. This table comes from immunoSEQ multiplex PCR, and its TCRdb copy is limited to in-frame clones, with some not included. The data contain 250,000 to 350,000 clones, roughly 88% of them singletons. The sequenced sample consisted of peripheral blood. Receptors originate from a human donor with COVID-19, enrolled during active disease. The donor label of this sample is uncertain. Each CDR3 is given with its conserved first and last residue. D genes are given only for firm matches. Only some rows state a clone size, as once, few, many or a class for expanded clones.

CDR3nt,CDR3aa,v_gene,abundance,j_gene,d_gene
TGCAGCGTGTCCGGGACAGGGTCCTACGAGCAGTACTTC,CSVSGTGSYEQYF,TRBV29-1,once,TRBJ2-7,TRBD1
TGTGCCAGCTCCGAGGGCATGGCGGCTGAAGCTTTCTTT,CASSEGMAAEAFF,TRBV2,-,TRBJ1-1,-
TGTGCCTGGAGTGCCGGACAGACGTACAATGAGCAGTTCTTC,CAWSAGQTYNEQFF,TRBV30,-,TRBJ2-1,-
TGTGCCAGCAGTCCGACGCGGGGTTCCAATTCACCCCTCCACTTT,CASSPTRGSNSPLHF,TRBV28,-,TRBJ1-6,-
TGTGCCAGCAGTGAAGTCGGGACAGAAACTTACGAGCAGTACTTC,CASSEVGTETYEQYF,TRBV6-1,-,TRBJ2-7,TRBD1
TGTGCCTGGAGCCTCGGACAGGGATCTAATGAAAAACTGTTTTTT,CAWSLGQGSNEKLFF,TRBV30,few,TRBJ1-4,TRBD1
TGTGCCAGCAGGGGACTAATCTTATCCCCCGAGACCCAGTACTTC,CASRGLILSPETQYF,TRBV28,-,TRBJ2-5,TRBD2
TGTGCCAGCAGCGCATCTTGGGACAGATCAGTTGTGACCGGGGAGCTGTTTTTT,CASSASWDRSVVTGELFF,TRBV7-2,-,TRBJ2-2,TRBD1
TGCGCCAGCAGCTTGCAGGGCGGGAGGTACGAGCAGTACTTC,CASSLQGGRYEQYF,TRBV5-1,-,TRBJ2-7,TRBD2
TGTGCCAGCAGTTACTTGGGGGACAGGGTATGGAATGAGCAGTTCTTC,CASSYLGDRVWNEQFF,TRBV6-5,-,TRBJ2-1,TRBD1
TGTGCCAGCAGTCTATCGGGACACGGAGCTTTCTTT,CASSLSGHGAFF,TRBV28,-,TRBJ1-1,-
TGTGCCAGCAGCCCTATGAGGGCCTTATCATATGAAGCTTTCTTT,CASSPMRALSYEAFF,TRBV9,few,TRBJ1-1,-
TGTGCCAGCAGTCCCGCGGGGAGAAGCACTGAAGCTTTCTTT,CASSPAGRSTEAFF,TRBV28,-,TRBJ1-1,-
TGTGCCAGCGAACAGCCGAACACCGGGGAGCTGTTTTTT,CASEQPNTGELFF,TRBV6-5,-,TRBJ2-2,-
TGTGCCAGCAGCCCCAGCGGAAGGGCCTCCTACGAGCAGTACTTC,CASSPSGRASYEQYF,TRBV9,-,TRBJ2-7,-
TGTGCCAGCTCACCACCAGACTATGACTACACCTTC,CASSPPDYDYTF,TRBV18,once,TRBJ1-2,-
TGCGCCAGCAGCCTTGGGACTAGCGGGAGGAGGGAGCTGTTTTTT,CASSLGTSGRRELFF,TRBV5-1,-,TRBJ2-2,TRBD2
TGCGCCAGCAGCTTTTCCGGGACCTACGAGCAGTACTTC,CASSFSGTYEQYF,TRBV5-1,-,TRBJ2-7,-
TGTGCCAGCAGTGACCCCAGACAGGGGGGGGACTATGGCTACACCTTC,CASSDPRQGGDYGYTF,TRBV6-1,-,TRBJ1-2,TRBD1
TGTGCCAGCAGCGTTAGCGGGAGGGCCAGGGTAGATACGCAGTATTTT,CASSVSGRARVDTQYF,TRBV9,-,TRBJ2-3,TRBD2
TGTGCCAGTAGTTCACTTCGTTACGCGCAGTATTTT,CASSSLRYAQYF,TRBV19,-,TRBJ2-3,-
TGTGCCTGGAGTGATCAGGGCTACTATGGCTACACCTTC,CAWSDQGYYGYTF,TRBV30,-,TRBJ1-2,-
TGTGCCAGCAGTTTGTACGGAGGGGATGGCTATGGCTACACCTTC,CASSLYGGDGYGYTF,TRBV28,-,TRBJ1-2,-
TGCGCCAGCAGCTTGGCGGGGGGATCTGGAAACACCATATATTTT,CASSLAGGSGNTIYF,TRBV5-1,-,TRBJ1-3,-
TGTGCCAGCAGCTCCAGGTCCAGCACCTATAATTCACCCCTCCACTTT,CASSSRSSTYNSPLHF,TRBV11-2,-,TRBJ1-6,-
TGTGCCAGCTCACCTGGCGTAAACAGGTTAGTGGACGAGCAGTACTTC,CASSPGVNRLVDEQYF,TRBV18,-,TRBJ2-7,-
TGTGCCTGGAGTGTAGACTCCTCCGGGAATGAGCAGTTCTTC,CAWSVDSSGNEQFF,TRBV30,-,TRBJ2-1,-
TGTGCCAGCAGTGGCGGGCAGGACTCGGGGACCCAGTACTTC,CASSGGQDSGTQYF,TRBV6-4,-,TRBJ2-5,-
TGTGCCAGCAGTCCCCAGACAGGGATTTACACTGAAGCTTTCTTT,CASSPQTGIYTEAFF,TRBV6-5,-,TRBJ1-1,TRBD1
TGTGCCTGGAGACTGTTAGGAGTTAACTATGGCTACACCTTC,CAWRLLGVNYGYTF,TRBV30,few,TRBJ1-2,-
TGTGCCAGCAGCCAAGACCCGGGACTAGCGGGAGGGGGCGATACGCAGTATTTT,CASSQDPGLAGGGDTQYF,TRBV4-2,-,TRBJ2-3,TRBD2
TGTGCCAGCAGTTTCGGCGGGATGGGCGGTTCACCCCTCCACTTT,CASSFGGMGGSPLHF,TRBV27,-,TRBJ1-6,-
TGTGCCAGTAGTATAGGAGGGTCCTGGGAAGCTTTCTTT,CASSIGGSWEAFF,TRBV19,-,TRBJ1-1,-
TGTGCCAGCAGCATAGCGGGAGCTCTCACAGATACGCAGTATTTT,CASSIAGALTDTQYF,TRBV7-2,-,TRBJ2-3,TRBD2
TGCGCCAGCAGGGACAGGGTTCTGGACTACGAGCAGTACTTC,CASRDRVLDYEQYF,TRBV10-1,-,TRBJ2-7,TRBD1
TGTGCCAGCAGGGCCGGGGGCACAGATACGCAGTATTTT,CASRAGGTDTQYF,TRBV12-3/TRBV12-4,-,TRBJ2-3,-
TGTGCCAGCAGCGGACCGGGGTTTACCTATAATTCACCCCTCCACTTT,CASSGPGFTYNSPLHF,TRBV9,-,TRBJ1-6,-